This TCR beta chain was obtained from a study of T cells in tumors after PD-1 blockade (dated by TCRdb to about 2019). About the study as a whole: Patients were excluded if they had prior checkpoint blockade, use of systemic immunosuppressants, or recent radiotherapy or other anti-cancer therapy within 4 weeks. Patients received pembrolizumab 200 mg every 3 weeks or cemiplimab 350 mg every 2 weeks. Ongoing daily vismodegib 150 mg was also given to a subset of patients during anti-PD-1 treatment. On average, tumor samples had 25,000 to 30,000 TCR templates (range roughly 554-99,264) and thousands of unique clonotypes, roughly 22-fold deeper than single-cell TCR sequencing. Using site-matched tumors from BCC or SCC patients sampled before and after anti-PD-1 therapy, the study carried out paired single-cell RNA and TCR sequencing. RECIST version 1.1 was used to assess clinical response.

This specimen's time point label, per the study, means: after anti-PD-1 therapy. Tumor biopsies were site-matched, taken from the same primary tumor before and after PD-1 blockade. Genomic DNA extracted from tumor biopsies or peripheral blood was used for bulk TCRbeta sequencing, with input ranging from roughly 616 ng to 6,500 ng. To increase sensitivity for rare clonotypes compared with single-cell TCR sequencing, remaining biopsy material was subjected to bulk TCRbeta sequencing. Every patient was a poor candidate for surgical resection and had histologically proven advanced or metastatic basal or squamous cell carcinoma. The basal cell carcinoma cohort was made up of around eleven patients, and bulk tumor TCR sequencing was performed for 7 or 8 of these patients. Fresh biopsies came from the site of the primary tumor, and part of the tissue was kept in RNAlater for exome and bulk TCR sequencing.

Broader findings and caveats from the paper: Clonal replacement was seen only when comparing pre- and post-treatment samples and not when comparing two pre-treatment samples, which argues against artifacts from biopsy timing or location. Exhausted CD8+ clones expanded after therapy were mostly novel clonotypes undetected pre-treatment, suggesting clonal replacement rather than reinvigoration of pre-existing clones. About 41% of tumor TCR clonotypes were found in blood, and some novel exhausted tumor clones appeared in pre-treatment blood, suggesting peripheral recruitment. The source of novel T cell clones was not identified and could include lymphoid organs or rare unexpanded clones within the tumor or its periphery.

This clone is regarded as large (0.1 to 1%). This clone's antigen is unknown. Base qualities are missing; no much larger clone stands one base away. V was cut back by 2 bases and J by 2 bases, leaving a gap of 19 bases between them. CDR1 and CDR2, looked up from the germline V gene, are LGHNT and FRNRAP. The CDR3 covers 17 residues, taking in both the cysteine and the phenylalanine. Only the CDR3 region is kept as DNA, spanning 51 bases read in frame from base 1. The immunoSEQ platform was used for deep TCRbeta sequencing. The study's processing was this. For further analysis, only productive rearrangements were exported from the immunoSEQ Analyzer. A two-sided binomial test at Bonferroni-corrected P below 0.01 was used to call clones with significant expansion or contraction between timepoints. T cell phenotypes were assigned to bulk TCRbeta clonotypes by matching the clonotypes to single-cell RNA+TCR-seq clones that had the same TCRbeta sequence. Tumor enrichment of a clone was calculated by dividing the clone's tumor frequency by the clone's PBMC frequency, both taken from bulk TCR sequencing. TCRs were sorted with GLIPH into specificity groups, meaning clusters of distinct TCRs that share CDR3 motifs and likely recognize common antigens. The immuneACCESS repertoire file appears here via TCRdb, limited to in-frame rearrangements. These files lack a portion of the clones; in checked studies, under half of the deficit traces to unresolved V genes, and the cause of the others is not known. V, J and clone size derive from that table, while D and trimming were established from the DNA sequence. For this sample the table gives 2,500 or so clones, of which 65% to 70% were detected only once. Approximately 13% of the sample is in the top ten clones.

Rearrangement joined TRBV12-5 to TRBJ2-7; TRBD2 might be the D gene, on 8 matching bases. The sample here was tumor tissue, taken after anti-PD-1 treatment. This TCR was recovered from a human donor with basal cell carcinoma. This receptor has the CDR3 CASGLPQGGTRTYEQYF. The sequenced DNA is TGTGCTAGTGGTTTGCCCCAGGGGGGGACTAGGACCTACGAGCAGTACTTC.